The rows below give T cell receptor beta chains drawn from one sample of a study of cytomegalovirus exposure and HLA in healthy donors. Measured with immunoSEQ multiplex PCR; TCRdb has only the in-frame clones, and not every one. The sample consists of over 150,000 clones, approximately 80% of them appearing once. Source material: PBMCs. These receptors all stem from a woman aged 50 to 60 in good health and CMV-seronegative. The CDR3 runs from the conserved cysteine through the conserved F or W. Each record gives: V gene, clone size, J gene, D gene, CDR3 protein, CDR3 DNA. The D gene is left open where the match is weak. Clone size is given for some rows only: seen once, a few or many times, or a class if the clone is expanded.

V: TRBV28
size: NA
J: TRBJ1-1
D: NA
CDR3: CASSPQALVEAFF
DNA: TGTGCCAGCAGTCCTCAGGCCCTCGTTGAAGCTTTCTTT

V: TRBV16
size: NA
J: TRBJ2-1
D: TRBD2
CDR3: CASSPAGSPANEQFF
DNA: TGTGCCAGCAGCCCAGCGGGGTCCCCGGCCAATGAGCAGTTCTTC

V: TRBV29-1
size: NA
J: TRBJ2-7
D: TRBD1
CDR3: CSVGQGGSYEQYF
DNA: TGCAGCGTTGGACAGGGGGGCTCCTACGAGCAGTACTTC

V: TRBV6-1
size: NA
J: TRBJ1-6
D: TRBD1
CDR3: CASRPPGQGNRALHF
DNA: TGTGCCAGCAGACCCCCTGGACAGGGGAATCGGGCCCTCCACTTT

V: TRBV7-9
size: NA
J: TRBJ2-7
D: TRBD1
CDR3: CASSLGTGAYYEQYF
DNA: TGTGCCAGCAGCTTAGGGACAGGGGCTTACTACGAGCAGTACTTC

V: TRBV7-2
size: NA
J: TRBJ2-1
D: TRBD2
CDR3: CASSLGLAGVTSSYNEQFF
DNA: TGTGCCAGCAGCTTAGGATTAGCGGGAGTTACCAGCTCCTACAATGAGCAGTTCTTC

V: TRBV19
size: NA
J: TRBJ2-1
D: TRBD2
CDR3: CASSVNSGSSYNEQFF
DNA: TGTGCCAGTAGTGTAAATAGCGGGAGCTCCTACAATGAGCAGTTCTTC

V: TRBV9
size: NA
J: TRBJ1-6
D: TRBD1
CDR3: CASSVGYQQGDNSPLHF
DNA: TGTGCCAGCAGCGTAGGGTATCAACAGGGGGATAATTCACCCCTCCACTTT

V: TRBV28
size: few
J: TRBJ1-1
D: NA
CDR3: CASRGGTTEAFF
DNA: TGTGCCAGCCGGGGAGGTACGACTGAAGCTTTCTTT

V: TRBV2
size: NA
J: TRBJ1-5
D: NA
CDR3: CASSRKGGYSNQPQHF
DNA: TGTGCCAGCAGCCGGAAGGGAGGTTATAGCAATCAGCCCCAGCATTTT

V: TRBV7-2
size: NA
J: TRBJ2-2
D: NA
CDR3: CASSRTPGELFF
DNA: TGTGCCAGCAGCCGGACTCCTGGGGAGCTGTTTTTT

V: TRBV29-1
size: NA
J: TRBJ2-1
D: NA
CDR3: CSGGHNEQFF
DNA: TGCAGCGGCGGGCACAATGAGCAGTTCTTC

V: TRBV28
size: NA
J: TRBJ2-4
D: NA
CDR3: CASSLRGGDIQYF
DNA: TGTGCCAGCAGTTTAAGGGGGGGGGACATTCAGTACTTC

V: TRBV2
size: NA
J: TRBJ1-2
D: TRBD1
CDR3: CASSDDRDGYTF
DNA: TGTGCCAGCAGTGACGACAGGGATGGCTACACCTTC

V: TRBV4-3
size: NA
J: TRBJ1-2
D: NA
CDR3: CASSQTRTARYTF
DNA: TGCGCCAGCAGCCAAACGCGGACAGCGCGCTACACCTTC

V: TRBV27
size: NA
J: TRBJ2-7
D: TRBD2
CDR3: CASSPGTSGRVNEQYF
DNA: TGTGCCAGCAGTCCTGGGACTAGCGGGAGGGTTAACGAGCAGTACTTC

V: TRBV13
size: NA
J: TRBJ1-1
D: TRBD1
CDR3: CASSSISGGEAFF
DNA: TGTGCCAGCAGCTCAATCTCAGGGGGAGAAGCTTTCTTT

V: TRBV4-1
size: NA
J: TRBJ2-5
D: TRBD1
CDR3: CASSQDQRVTGTGVETQYF
DNA: TGCGCCAGCAGCCAAGATCAAAGGGTCACCGGGACAGGGGTAGAGACCCAGTACTTC

V: TRBV5-8
size: NA
J: TRBJ2-7
D: TRBD1
CDR3: CASSLRSGTGGSYEQYF
DNA: TGTGCCAGCAGCTTGCGGTCCGGGACAGGGGGATCCTACGAGCAGTACTTC

V: TRBV7-2
size: few
J: TRBJ2-7
D: NA
CDR3: CASSSSGAGEQYF
DNA: TGTGCCAGCAGCTCCTCAGGGGCTGGCGAGCAGTACTTC

V: TRBV6-1
size: NA
J: TRBJ2-1
D: TRBD2
CDR3: CASSDSYGRVYNEQFF
DNA: TGTGCCAGCAGTGATAGCTACGGGAGGGTGTACAATGAGCAGTTCTTC

V: TRBV15
size: NA
J: TRBJ1-1
D: NA
CDR3: CATSRVGGSEAFF
DNA: TGTGCCACCAGCAGAGTAGGGGGAAGTGAAGCTTTCTTT

V: TRBV4-3
size: NA
J: TRBJ1-2
D: NA
CDR3: CASSQGEVEGYTF
DNA: TGCGCCAGCAGCCAAGGAGAGGTTGAGGGCTACACCTTC

V: TRBV5-1
size: NA
J: TRBJ1-2
D: NA
CDR3: CASSLGQHYGYTF
DNA: TGCGCCAGCAGCTTGGGACAGCACTATGGCTACACCTTC

V: TRBV7-9
size: NA
J: TRBJ2-3
D: NA
CDR3: CASSFTGNTDTQYF
DNA: TGTGCCAGCAGCTTTACTGGTAACACAGATACGCAGTATTTT

V: TRBV5-1
size: NA
J: TRBJ2-1
D: NA
CDR3: CASSPGGNEQFF
DNA: TGCGCCAGCAGCCCTGGCGGGAATGAGCAGTTCTTC

V: TRBV10-3
size: NA
J: TRBJ2-7
D: TRBD2
CDR3: CAISPSGGGYEQYF
DNA: TGTGCCATCAGTCCTAGCGGGGGGGGTTACGAGCAGTACTTC